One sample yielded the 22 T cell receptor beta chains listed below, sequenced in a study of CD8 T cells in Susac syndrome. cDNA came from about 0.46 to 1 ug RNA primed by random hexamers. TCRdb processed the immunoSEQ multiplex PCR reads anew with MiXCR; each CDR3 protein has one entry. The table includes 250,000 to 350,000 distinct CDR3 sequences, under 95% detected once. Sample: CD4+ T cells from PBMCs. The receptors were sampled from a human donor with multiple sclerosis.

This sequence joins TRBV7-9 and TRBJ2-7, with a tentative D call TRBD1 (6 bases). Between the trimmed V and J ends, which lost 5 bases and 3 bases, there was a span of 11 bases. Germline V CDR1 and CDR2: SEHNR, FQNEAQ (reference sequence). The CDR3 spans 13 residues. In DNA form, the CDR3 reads TGTGCCAGCAGCGAACAGGGTGTCTACGAGCAGTACTTC. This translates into CASSEQGVYEQYF.

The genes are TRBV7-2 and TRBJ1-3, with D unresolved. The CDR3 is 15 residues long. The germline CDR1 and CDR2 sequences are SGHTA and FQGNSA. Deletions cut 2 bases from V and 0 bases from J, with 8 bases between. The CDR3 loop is CASSLNRVSGNTIYF. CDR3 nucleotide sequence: TGTGCCAGCAGCTTAAATAGAGTCTCTGGAAACACCATATATTTT.

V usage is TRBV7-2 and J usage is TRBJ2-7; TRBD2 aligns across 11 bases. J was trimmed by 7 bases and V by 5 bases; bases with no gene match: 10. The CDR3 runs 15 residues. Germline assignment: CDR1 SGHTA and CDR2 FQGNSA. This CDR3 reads CASSRSGGASSEQYF. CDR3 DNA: TGTGCCAGCAGCCGTAGCGGGGGGGCTTCTAGTGAGCAGTACTTC. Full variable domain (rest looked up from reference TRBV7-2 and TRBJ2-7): GAGVSQSPSNKVTEKGKDVELRCDPISGHTALYWYRQSLGQGLEFLIYFQGNSAPDKSGLPSDRFSAERTGGSVSTLTIQRTQQEDSAVYLCASSRSGGASSEQYFGPGTRLTVT.

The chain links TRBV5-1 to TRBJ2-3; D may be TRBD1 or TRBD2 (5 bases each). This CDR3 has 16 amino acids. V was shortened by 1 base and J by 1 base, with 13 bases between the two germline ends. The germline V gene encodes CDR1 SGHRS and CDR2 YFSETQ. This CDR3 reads CASSLRGAGGTDTQYF. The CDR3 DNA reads TGCGCCAGCAGCTTGAGAGGGGCAGGTGGCACAGATACGCAGTATTTT.

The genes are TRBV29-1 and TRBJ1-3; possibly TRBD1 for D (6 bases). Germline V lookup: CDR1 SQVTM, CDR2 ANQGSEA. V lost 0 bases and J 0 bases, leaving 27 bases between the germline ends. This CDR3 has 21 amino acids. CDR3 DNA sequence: TGCAGCGTTGAAGACAATTCGAACAGGGTGGTAGCGAAAGTCTCTGGAAACACCATATATTTT. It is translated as CSVEDNSNRVVAKVSGNTIYF.

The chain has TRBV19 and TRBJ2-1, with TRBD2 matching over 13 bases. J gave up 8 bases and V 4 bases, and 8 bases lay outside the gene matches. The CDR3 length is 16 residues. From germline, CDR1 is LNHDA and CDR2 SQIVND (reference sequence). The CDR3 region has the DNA TGTGCCAGTAGTAGGACTAGCGGGGGCCCCGGAGATGAGCAGTTCTTC. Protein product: CASSRTSGGPGDEQFF.

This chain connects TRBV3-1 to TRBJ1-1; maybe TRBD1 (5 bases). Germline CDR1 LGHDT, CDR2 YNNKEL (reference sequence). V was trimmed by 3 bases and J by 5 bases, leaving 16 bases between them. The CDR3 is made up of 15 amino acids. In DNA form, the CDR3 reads TGTGCCAGCAGCCAGGGATCGGCAGGGAGGACTGAAGCTTTCTTT. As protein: CASSQGSAGRTEAFF.

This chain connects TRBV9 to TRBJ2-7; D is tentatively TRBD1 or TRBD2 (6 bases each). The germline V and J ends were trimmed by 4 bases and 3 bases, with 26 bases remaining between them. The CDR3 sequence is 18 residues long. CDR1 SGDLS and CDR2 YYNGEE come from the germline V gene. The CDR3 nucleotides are TGTGCCAGCAGCCCAGGGGATAGGGGACTCAGTAAAGGCTACGAGCAGTACTTC. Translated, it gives CASSPGDRGLSKGYEQYF. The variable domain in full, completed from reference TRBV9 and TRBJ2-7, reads DSGVTQTPKHLITATGQRVTLRCSPRSGDLSVYWYQQSLDQGLQFLIQYYNGEERAKGNILERFSAQQFPDLHSELNLSSLELGDSALYFCASSPGDRGLSKGYEQYFGPGTRLTVT.

Here the CDR3 DNA reads TGTGCCAGCAGCTCCCCCCCCGGGACGGAGTTCAGGTTGAGTGGAAACACCATATATTTT. This translates into CASSSPPGTEFRLSGNTIYF. V is TRBV11-2 and J is TRBJ1-3; possibly TRBD1 for D (5 bases). The germline gives CDR1 SGHAT, CDR2 FQNNGV. V was clipped by 4 bases and J by 3 bases, with 28 bases between them. The CDR3 runs 20 residues.

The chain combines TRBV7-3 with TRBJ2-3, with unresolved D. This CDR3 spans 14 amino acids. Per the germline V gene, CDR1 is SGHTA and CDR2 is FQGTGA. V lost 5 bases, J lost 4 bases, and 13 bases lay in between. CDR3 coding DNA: TGTGCCAGCAGCCCCCTCCGGGCCCCAGATACGCAGTATTTT. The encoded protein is CASSPLRAPDTQYF.

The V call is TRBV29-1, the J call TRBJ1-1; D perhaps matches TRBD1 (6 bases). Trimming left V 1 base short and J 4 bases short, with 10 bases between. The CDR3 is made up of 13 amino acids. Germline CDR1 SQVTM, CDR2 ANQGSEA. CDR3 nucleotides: TGCAGCGTTGAAGGGCAGGGGAGCACTGAAGCTTTCTTT. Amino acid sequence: CSVEGQGSTEAFF.

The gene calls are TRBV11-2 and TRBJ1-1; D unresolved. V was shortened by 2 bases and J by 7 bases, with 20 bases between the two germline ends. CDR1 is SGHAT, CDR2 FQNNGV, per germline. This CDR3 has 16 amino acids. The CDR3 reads CASSLTHTRPWGEAFF. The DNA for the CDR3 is TGTGCCAGCAGCTTAACGCACACTCGACCCTGGGGTGAAGCTTTCTTT.

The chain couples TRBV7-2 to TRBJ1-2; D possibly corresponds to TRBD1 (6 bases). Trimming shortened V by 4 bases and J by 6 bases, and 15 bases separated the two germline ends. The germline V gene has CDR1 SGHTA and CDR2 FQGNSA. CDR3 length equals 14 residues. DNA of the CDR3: TGTGCCAGCAGCTCGATCCCCCAGGGGAATGGCTACACCTTC. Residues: CASSSIPQGNGYTF.

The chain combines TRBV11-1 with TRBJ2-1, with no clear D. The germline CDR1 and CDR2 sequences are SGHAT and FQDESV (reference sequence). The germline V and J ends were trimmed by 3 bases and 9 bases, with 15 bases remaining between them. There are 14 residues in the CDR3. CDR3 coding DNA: TGTGCCAGCAGCTTTACTCCTAGGATAGGTGAGCAGTTCTTC. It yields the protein CASSFTPRIGEQFF. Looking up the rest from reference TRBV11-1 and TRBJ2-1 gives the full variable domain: EAEVAQSPRYKITEKSQAVAFWCDPISGHATLYWYRQILGQGPELLVQFQDESVVDDSQLPKDRFSAERLKGVDSTLKIQPAELGDSAMYLCASSFTPRIGEQFFGPGTRLTVL.

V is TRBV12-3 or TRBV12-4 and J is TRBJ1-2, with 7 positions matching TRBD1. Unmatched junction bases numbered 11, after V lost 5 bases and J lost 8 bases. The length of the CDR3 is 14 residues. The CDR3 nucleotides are TGTGCCAGCAGTCTACCAGACAGGGCGAAGGGCTACACCTTC. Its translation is CASSLPDRAKGYTF.

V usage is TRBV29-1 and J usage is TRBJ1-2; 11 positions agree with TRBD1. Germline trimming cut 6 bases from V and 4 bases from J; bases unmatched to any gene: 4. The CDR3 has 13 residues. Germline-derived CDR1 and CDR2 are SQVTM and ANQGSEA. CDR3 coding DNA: TGCAGCGTGAGGACAGGGGGCGGCTATGGCTACACCTTC. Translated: CSVRTGGGYGYTF.

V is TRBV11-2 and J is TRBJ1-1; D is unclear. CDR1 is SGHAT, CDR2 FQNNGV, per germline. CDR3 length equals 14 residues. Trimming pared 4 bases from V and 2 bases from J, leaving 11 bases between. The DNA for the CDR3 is TGTGCCAGCAGCTCGGGTCTTGCAAACACTGAAGCTTTCTTT. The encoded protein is CASSSGLANTEAFF.

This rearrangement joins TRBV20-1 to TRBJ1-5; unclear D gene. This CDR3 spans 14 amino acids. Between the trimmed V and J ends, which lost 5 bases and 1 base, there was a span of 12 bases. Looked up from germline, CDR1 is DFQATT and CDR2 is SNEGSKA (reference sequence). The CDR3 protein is CSAARTGSNQPQHF. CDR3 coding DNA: TGCAGTGCTGCCCGGACGGGGAGCAATCAGCCCCAGCATTTT.

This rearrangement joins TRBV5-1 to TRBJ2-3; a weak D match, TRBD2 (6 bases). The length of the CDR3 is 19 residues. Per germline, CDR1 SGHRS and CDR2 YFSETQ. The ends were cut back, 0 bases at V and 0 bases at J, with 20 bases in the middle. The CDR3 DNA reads TGCGCCAGCAGCTTGGCGTCTCTAGCGTTCCTCGGTAGCACAGATACGCAGTATTTT. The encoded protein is CASSLASLAFLGSTDTQYF.

This chain's CDR3 is CASSPGTGVSTDTQYF. The CDR3 bases are TGCGCCAGCAGCCCCGGGACAGGGGTTTCGACAGATACGCAGTATTTT. The rearrangement links TRBV4-1 to TRBJ2-3, with TRBD1 identical over 10 bases. Trimming at V came to 4 bases and at J to 3 bases, leaving 7 bases not matched to a gene. The CDR3 is 16 amino acids. CDR1 is MGHRA, CDR2 YSYEKL, per germline.

In DNA form, the CDR3 reads TGTGCCAGCAGCCAAGGGAGGGGTCCTGACTATGGCTACACCTTC. This sequence encodes CASSQGRGPDYGYTF. The rearrangement links TRBV3-1 to TRBJ1-2, with a tentative D call TRBD1 (5 bases). Per the germline V gene, CDR1 is LGHDT and CDR2 is YNNKEL (reference sequence). CDR3 length: 15 amino acids. Trimming shortened V by 1 base and J by 3 bases, and 12 bases separated the two germline ends.

CDR3 bases: TGCGCCAGCAGCTTGTTCCCCCCAGGACAGGGGTCTGAAAAACTGTTTTTT. Translated, it gives CASSLFPPGQGSEKLFF. The chain couples TRBV5-1 to TRBJ1-4, with 9 bases matching TRBD1. This CDR3 is built from 17 residues. Looked up from germline, CDR1 is SGHRS and CDR2 is YFSETQ. V lost 1 base to trimming and J lost 7 bases; unmatched junction nucleotides: 11.